The 29 T cell receptor beta chains below all came from one sample that was sequenced in a study of shared clonotypes between healthy human individuals. Using immunoSEQ multiplex PCR, the repertoire was profiled, and TCRdb retains in-frame clones only, with some absent. The repertoire includes about 2.1 million clones, approximately 92% of them detected once, and 1.5% to 2% sits in the top ten. CD8 cells classed as naive were CD45RO-negative and positively selected for CCR7, excluding terminally differentiated effector memory CD45RA+ cells. Sequencing was carried out using naive CD8+ T cells from PBMCs. These TCRs come from a young man in good health. Some clones in this sample may be carry-over from other donors' samples.

V usage is TRBV6-5 and J usage is TRBJ1-6, with 7 bases lining up with TRBD1. Unmatched junction bases numbered 11, after V lost 8 bases and J lost 10 bases. CDR1 is MNHEY, CDR2 SVGAGI, per germline. This CDR3 has 14 residues. CDR3 DNA: TGTGCCAGCGGGCAAACAGGGGAGTACTCACCCCTCCACTTT. Protein: CASGQTGEYSPLHF.

The chain carries TRBV7-6 and TRBJ2-2; TRBD2 matches 13 bases. The V gene end was trimmed by 3 bases and the J gene end by 5 bases; junction bases not matched to a gene: 12. The CDR3 spans 19 residues. Germline CDR1 reads SGHVS; CDR2 reads FNYEAQ. CDR3 region: CASSLGLAGSLVGTGELFF. The CDR3 region has the DNA TGTGCCAGCAGCTTGGGACTAGCGGGATCGTTAGTCGGGACCGGGGAGCTGTTTTTT.

The CDR3: CASSPHDRPAGGLPYEQYF. The CDR3, as DNA: TGCGCCAGCAGTCCTCACGACAGGCCGGCCGGAGGACTCCCCTACGAGCAGTACTTC. The chain couples TRBV23-1 to TRBJ2-7; TRBD1 might be the D (6 bases). TRBV23-1 is sorted into the ORF group, with uncertain function. V was trimmed by 4 bases and J by 2 bases, leaving 27 bases between them. This CDR3 region has 19 residues.

The V call is TRBV5-1, the J call TRBJ1-2, with a possible D match to TRBD1 (5 bases). The V and J ends lost 3 bases and 8 bases respectively, with 17 bases between them. Germline CDR1 is SGHRS and CDR2 is YFSETQ. The CDR3 runs to 14 residues. This CDR3 is CASSSARGAEGYTF. DNA of the CDR3: TGCGCCAGCAGCTCGGCCCGCGGGGCGGAGGGCTACACCTTC.

V and J are TRBV11-2 and TRBJ1-2; D may be TRBD1 (5 bases). V gave up 2 bases and J gave up 4 bases, with 14 bases separating them. The CDR3 extends over 15 amino acids. Germline-derived CDR1 and CDR2 are SGHAT and FQNNGV. In DNA, the CDR3 is TGTGCCAGCAGCTTACTTAACAGTGGGGGCTATGGCTACACCTTC. Its protein product is CASSLLNSGGYGYTF.

The chain recombines TRBV10-1 with TRBJ2-3; perhaps TRBD2 as D (5 bases). There are 14 residues in the CDR3. The germline V and J ends were trimmed by 3 bases and 6 bases, with 13 bases remaining between them. Germline V gene lookup returns CDR1 WNHNN and CDR2 SYGVQD (reference sequence). CDR3 nucleotides: TGCGCCAGCAGTGACAGTGGGTCTAGCGATACGCAGTATTTT. This encodes CASSDSGSSDTQYF.

This clone was seen only once. This sequence joins TRBV7-9 and TRBJ2-1; 9 bases align to TRBD1. The germline gives CDR1 SEHNR, CDR2 FQNEAQ (reference sequence). V shed 5 bases, J shed 6 bases, and the junction held 11 bases outside the gene matches. The CDR3 totals 16 residues. CDR3 in amino acids: CASSGRDRVNSNEQFF. For the CDR3, the DNA is TGTGCCAGCAGCGGGAGGGACAGGGTAAATAGCAATGAGCAGTTCTTC.

This clone appeared a few times. This chain connects TRBV5-3 to TRBJ1-1; D unclear. TRBV5-3 is annotated as an ORF whose role is uncertain. The CDR3 consists of 9 residues. V was cut by 7 bases and J by 8 bases, with 6 bases left in between. The CDR3 DNA is TGTGCCAGAGGGTTCGAAGCTTTCTTT. Translation: CARGFEAFF.

This clone was counted a single time. The chain uses TRBV10-1 and TRBJ2-2, with 8 bases lining up with TRBD2. V shed 7 bases, J shed 6 bases, and the junction held 13 bases outside the gene matches. CDR1 is WNHNN, CDR2 SYGVQD, per germline (reference sequence). The CDR3 is made up of 16 amino acids. CDR3 residues: CASIIHREGRAGELFF. CDR3 sequence (DNA): TGCGCCAGCATAATTCATCGGGAGGGCCGGGCCGGGGAGCTGTTTTTT.

V is TRBV18 and J is TRBJ1-1, with TRBD1 identical over 8 bases. V lost 0 bases and J lost 0; bases outside the gene matches: 21. CDR3 length: 22 residues. CDR1 is KGHSH and CDR2 is LQKENI in the germline V gene. The DNA for the CDR3 is TGTGCCAGCTCACCACCGTTCAGGACAGGGCGGATTGCGGTTGTAATGAACACTGAAGCTTTCTTT. This sequence encodes CASSPPFRTGRIAVVMNTEAFF.

This chain links TRBV30 with TRBJ1-4; unclear D gene. CDR3 size: 17 residues. Deletions cut 8 bases from V and 0 bases from J, with 22 bases between. Germline CDR1 and CDR2: GTSNPN and SVGIG (reference sequence). The CDR3: CATQPDWNIATNEKLFF. The DNA for the CDR3 is TGTGCCACCCAACCGGACTGGAATATTGCAACTAATGAAAAACTGTTTTTT.

V and J are TRBV4-1 and TRBJ1-2; 8 nucleotides match TRBD1. Germline CDR1 reads MGHRA; CDR2 reads YSYEKL. After removal of 4 bases from V and 5 bases from J, the junction contained 9 bases not matched to a gene. This CDR3 contains 15 residues. In DNA form, the CDR3 reads TGCGCCAGCAGCCCGGCACGGACAGGGCCATATGGCTACACCTTC. Protein product: CASSPARTGPYGYTF.

The chain joins TRBV5-4 to TRBJ2-4; 7 positions agree with TRBD2. After removal of 4 bases from V and 3 bases from J, the junction contained 7 bases not matched to a gene. This CDR3 has 15 residues. Germline loops: CDR1 SGHNT, CDR2 YYREEE (reference sequence). The DNA of the CDR3 is TGTGCCAGCAGCGTCAGCGGGATAGTCAAAAACATTCAGTACTTC. It encodes CASSVSGIVKNIQYF.

The rearrangement links TRBV20-1 to TRBJ2-2; D unclear. The CDR3 runs to 11 residues. The ends were cut back, 6 bases at V and 5 bases at J, with 7 bases in the middle. Germline V lookup: CDR1 DFQATT, CDR2 SNEGSKA (reference sequence). CDR3 nucleotide sequence: TGCAGTGCCCATAAGACCGGGGAGCTGTTTTTT. This codes for CSAHKTGELFF.

The rearrangement uses TRBV19 and TRBJ2-7; D tentatively reads TRBD1 or TRBD2 (6 bases each). The CDR3 extends over 13 amino acids. V was trimmed by 9 bases and J by 6 bases, leaving 18 bases between them. Germline V gene sequence: CDR1 LNHDA, CDR2 SQIVND (reference sequence). This CDR3 is CASPRDKVPEQYF. The CDR3 DNA is TGTGCCAGCCCGCGGGACAAGGTACCCGAGCAGTACTTC.

J is TRBJ2-3 and V is TRBV7-3; D is unresolved. Germline V CDR1 and CDR2: SGHTA, FQGTGA. V was trimmed by 4 bases and J by 4 bases, leaving 15 bases between them. CDR3 length: 15 amino acids. The DNA for the CDR3 is TGTGCCAGCAGCTCGGGCGAGGAGTTGGCAGATACGCAGTATTTT. This translates into CASSSGEELADTQYF. The whole variable domain, remainder taken from reference TRBV7-3 and TRBJ2-3, is GAGVSQTPSNKVTEKGKYVELRCDPISGHTALYWYRQSLGQGPEFLIYFQGTGAADDSGLPNDRFFAVRPEGSVSTLKIQRTERGDSAVYLCASSSGEELADTQYFGPGTRLTVL.

The chain couples TRBV7-9 to TRBJ2-7, with D maybe TRBD1 (7 bases). The V gene's germline CDR1 is SEHNR and CDR2 FQNEAQ (reference sequence). The ends were cut back, 7 bases at V and 6 bases at J, with 16 bases in the middle. The CDR3 is 13 amino acids. CDR3 in amino acids: CASTAGTVLEQYF. DNA for the CDR3: TGTGCCAGCACCGCGGGGACAGTTCTCGAGCAGTACTTC.

V and J are TRBV7-9 and TRBJ1-4, with a possible D match to TRBD1 (6 bases). With 1 base removed from V and 14 bases from J, the gap between germline ends came to 20 bases. The V gene's germline CDR1 is SEHNR and CDR2 FQNEAQ (reference sequence). This CDR3 spans 15 amino acids. The DNA for the CDR3 is TGTGCCAGCAGCTTAGGGGGGCCCACCTTTGATGGGCTGTTTTTT. Amino acids: CASSLGGPTFDGLFF. Full variable domain (rest looked up from reference TRBV7-9 and TRBJ1-4): DTGVSQNPRHKITKRGQNVTFRCDPISEHNRLYWYRQTLGQGPEFLTYFQNEAQLEKSRLLSDRFSAERPKGSFSTLEIQRTEQGDSAMYLCASSLGGPTFDGLFFGSGTQLSVL.

The V and J genes are TRBV18 and TRBJ1-1; D is perhaps TRBD1 (6 bases). The germline V and J ends were trimmed by 0 bases and 7 bases, with 12 bases remaining between them. Germline V CDR1 and CDR2: KGHSH, LQKENI. The CDR3 is 14 residues long. Here the CDR3 reads CASSPPTGNGEAFF. In DNA, the CDR3 is TGTGCCAGCTCACCACCGACAGGTAACGGTGAAGCTTTCTTT. The whole variable domain, filled in from reference TRBV18 and TRBJ1-1, reads NAGVMQNPRHLVRRRGQEARLRCSPMKGHSHVYWYRQLPEEGLKFMVYLQKENIIDESGMPKERFSAEFPKEGPSILRIQQVVRGDSAAYFCASSPPTGNGEAFFGQGTRLTVV.

The chain has TRBV7-9 and TRBJ2-7; TRBD2 is a possible D gene (5 bases). Trimming cost V 4 bases and J 5 bases, with 15 bases left between them. Germline CDR1 and CDR2: SEHNR and FQNEAQ (reference sequence). The CDR3 is 14 amino acids. The CDR3 DNA follows: TGTGCCAGCAGCTCGACTACCCCTCCCCACGAGCAGTACTTC. It specifies CASSSTTPPHEQYF. Combining the CDR3 with reference TRBV7-9 and TRBJ2-7 gives the whole variable domain DTGVSQNPRHKITKRGQNVTFRCDPISEHNRLYWYRQTLGQGPEFLTYFQNEAQLEKSRLLSDRFSAERPKGSFSTLEIQRTEQGDSAMYLCASSSTTPPHEQYFGPGTRLTVT.

The gene calls are TRBV27 and TRBJ2-1; possibly TRBD1 or TRBD2 for D (5 bases each). The CDR3 runs to 13 residues. The V gene's germline CDR1 is MNHEY and CDR2 SMNVEV (reference sequence). Trimming cost V 4 bases and J 7 bases, with 11 bases left between them. CDR3 nucleotide sequence: TGTGCCAGCAGTTGGGTCGGGGCAAATGAGCAGTTCTTC. It is translated as CASSWVGANEQFF.

Note on this clone: Other nucleotide sequences from this sample produce the same CDR3. The chain employs TRBV28 and TRBJ2-7; 8 nucleotides match TRBD1. Trimming took 6 bases from V and 0 from J; bases not matched to a gene: 7. This CDR3 has 15 residues. Germline values: CDR1 MDHEN, CDR2 SYDVKM. CDR3 sequence reads: CASRPTGGSSYEQYF. The CDR3 nucleotides read TGTGCCAGCAGACCTACAGGGGGTAGCTCCTACGAGCAGTACTTC.

The rearrangement links TRBV5-1 to TRBJ2-3; D is undetermined. CDR1 SGHRS and CDR2 YFSETQ come from the germline V gene. V was clipped by 4 bases and J by 0 bases, with 12 bases between them. The CDR3 has 15 amino acids. The CDR3 DNA is TGCGCCAGCAGCGCCTGGACGGCCAGCACAGATACGCAGTATTTT. Amino acid sequence: CASSAWTASTDTQYF.

This clone came up once. The DNA for the CDR3 is TGTGCCAGCTCACTTGGGACTAGCCGGCCCTACGAGCAGTACTTC. This codes for CASSLGTSRPYEQYF. V gene TRBV18 combines with J gene TRBJ2-7, with TRBD2 matching over 9 bases. Germline V gene sequence: CDR1 KGHSH, CDR2 LQKENI. The CDR3 runs 15 residues. Trimming at V came to 4 bases and at J to 2 bases, leaving 6 bases not matched to a gene.

This clone occurred a few times. This sample includes further DNA sequences coding for the same CDR3. The CDR3 loop reads CASSEWGNEQFF. The DNA of the CDR3 is TGTGCCAGCAGTGAATGGGGGAACGAGCAGTTCTTC. V gene TRBV2 combines with J gene TRBJ2-1; D tentatively reads TRBD1 or TRBD2 (5 bases each). Germline V gene lookup returns CDR1 SNHLY and CDR2 FYNNEI. V lost 2 bases and J lost 10, with 9 bases in between. The CDR3 consists of 12 residues.

The chain employs TRBV4-1 and TRBJ1-5, with 10 positions matching TRBD1. CDR3 length equals 15 residues. The trim removed 1 base at V and 5 bases at J, leaving 2 bases unmatched. CDR1 MGHRA and CDR2 YSYEKL come from the germline V gene. In nucleotides, the CDR3 is TGCGCCAGCAGCCAAGCCGGGACAGGGGATCAGCCCCAGCATTTT. Translated: CASSQAGTGDQPQHF.

The rearrangement links TRBV19 to TRBJ1-5; no reliable D call. Germline CDR1 is LNHDA and CDR2 is SQIVND (reference sequence). V was clipped by 6 bases and J by 0 bases, with 21 bases between them. This CDR3 has 18 residues. The CDR3 sequence: CASSPMGTMTHSNQPQHF. The CDR3, as DNA: TGTGCCAGTAGCCCCATGGGAACGATGACACATAGCAATCAGCCCCAGCATTTT.

The chain joins TRBV11-2 to TRBJ2-7, with no clear D. V lost 1 base to trimming and J lost 5 bases, with 15 bases between them. Germline CDR1 is SGHAT and CDR2 is FQNNGV. The CDR3 consists of 15 residues. CDR3 amino acids: CASSLGSAYPNEQYF. CDR3 nucleotides: TGTGCCAGCAGCTTAGGGTCAGCATATCCTAACGAGCAGTACTTC.

DNA of the CDR3: TGTGCCAGCAGCGTATGGATCGGGACAGGGAGTGCTACAGATACGCAGTATTTT. It is translated as CASSVWIGTGSATDTQYF. This sequence joins TRBV9 and TRBJ2-3; 9 nucleotides agree with TRBD1. Germline loops: CDR1 SGDLS, CDR2 YYNGEE. The CDR3 is made up of 18 amino acids. Trimming at V came to 1 base and at J to 3 bases, leaving 12 bases not matched to a gene.